This is a list of T cell receptor beta chains from one sample in a study of patients and donors after allogeneic stem cell transplantation. TCRdb fed the RT-PCR reads into MiXCR, producing one record per CDR3 protein. The table lists about 960,000 distinct CDR3 sequences, over 15% of them singletons, with roughly 6% in the top ten. Sequenced material: blood, either unsorted or a sorted T cell fraction (not recorded which). The receptor source for this set is a human donor who was either an allogeneic HSCT recipient or a stem cell or donor lymphocyte infusion donor (not recorded which). It is not recorded whose cells these are; they may come from a transplant donor. Both conserved end residues are part of each CDR3. Fields, in order: J gene, V gene, D gene, clone size, CDR3 DNA, CDR3 protein. A D gene is named only where the DNA matches it firmly. Size tells how often a clone was seen (once, few, many) or the class of an expanded clone, and some rows leave it out.

>TRBJ1-4|TRBV6-1|-|-
TGTGCCAGCAGTCCTACCTTTGCAACTAATGAAAAACTGTTTTTT
CASSPTFATNEKLFF
>TRBJ1-1|TRBV29-1|-|few
TGCAGCGTTGGGGGGTCGAACACTGAAGCTTTCTTT
CSVGGSNTEAFF
>TRBJ1-2|TRBV6-5|-|once
TGTGCCAGCAGTTACAGCCGGGCCGCTAACTATGGCTACACCTTC
CASSYSRAANYGYTF
>TRBJ2-7|TRBV20-1|TRBD2|-
TGCAGTGCTAGACGGTGGCGGGAGGGGCTTGGGGAGCAGTACTTC
CSARRWREGLGEQYF
>TRBJ2-1|TRBV27|TRBD2|few
TGTGCCAGCAGTTCTCGTACTAGCGGGGGGTCCAATGAGCAGTTCTTC
CASSSRTSGGSNEQFF
>TRBJ2-5|TRBV29-1|TRBD1|few
TGCAGCGTTTTGGGGACAGGGATTGTGACCCAGTACTTC
CSVLGTGIVTQYF
>TRBJ2-3|TRBV4-3|-|-
TGCGCCAGCAGCCGCATCGGTTTAGGACGGGACACAGATACGCAGTATTTT
CASSRIGLGRDTDTQYF
>TRBJ1-1|TRBV4-2|-|few
TGTGCCAGCAGCCAAGATCAATTGGCTTTCTTT
CASSQDQLAFF
>TRBJ2-5|TRBV5-5|-|-
TGTGCCAGCAGCTTCCCGGGAGAAGGGACCCAGTACTTC
CASSFPGEGTQYF
>TRBJ2-5|TRBV20-1|-|-
TGCAGTGCTATCGAGCCGAGAAGCCGACAAGAGACCCAGTACTTC
CSAIEPRSRQETQYF
>TRBJ2-7|TRBV18|TRBD1|few
TGTGCCAGCCGAAAACCGGGACAGGGCTACGAGCAGTACTTC
CASRKPGQGYEQYF
>TRBJ1-5|TRBV6-1|TRBD1|few
TGTGCCAGCAGGCGGGACAGGGGGTCGGATCAGCCCCAGCATTTT
CASRRDRGSDQPQHF
>TRBJ1-2|TRBV6-5|-|few
TGTGCCAGCAGTTACTCAAGAGGAAATGGCTACACCTTC
CASSYSRGNGYTF
>TRBJ2-7|TRBV20-1|TRBD1|-
TGCAGTGCTAGAGAAACAGGGGCCTACGAGCAGTACTTC
CSARETGAYEQYF
>TRBJ2-1|TRBV15|-|-
TGTGCCACCAGCCCAGGGGGGATAGGGAATGAGCAGTTCTTC
CATSPGGIGNEQFF
>TRBJ2-1|TRBV25-1|TRBD2|-
TGTGCCAGCAGTGAGCTGGGTAGCGGGAGGGCCTCGGACAATGAGCAGTTCTTC
CASSELGSGRASDNEQFF
>TRBJ2-7|TRBV9|TRBD2|-
TGTGCCAGCAGACCAGCGGGAGGGCCCTTATACGAGCAGTACTTC
CASRPAGGPLYEQYF
>TRBJ1-5|TRBV12-3/TRBV12-4|-|few
TGTGCCAGCCTTAAGGTGGGGGACAATAGCAATCAGCCCCAGCATTTT
CASLKVGDNSNQPQHF
>TRBJ1-5|TRBV7-2|-|-
TGTGCCAGCAGTACGAGAGGGCAGCCCCAGCATTTT
CASSTRGQPQHF
>TRBJ1-1|TRBV20-1|-|-
TGCAGTGCTAGCAGCGCCGTGAACACTGAAGCTTTCTTT
CSASSAVNTEAFF
>TRBJ2-3|TRBV20-1|-|-
TGCAGTGCTAGAGAATATATAAGTCACCCACAGTATTTT
CSAREYISHPQYF
>TRBJ1-4|TRBV5-8|-|few
TGTGCCAGCAGCATAGGAGCCAGGGTTAATGAAAAACTGTTTTTT
CASSIGARVNEKLFF
>TRBJ2-1|TRBV12-3/TRBV12-4|-|-
TGTGCCAGCAGTTCTCGGGACGGAAGGGGTCCGGATGAGCAGTTCTTC
CASSSRDGRGPDEQFF
>TRBJ1-1|TRBV7-9|-|-
TGTGCCAGCAGCTTTTTGACGGGCAGCACGAACACTGAAGCTTTCTTT
CASSFLTGSTNTEAFF
>TRBJ1-4|TRBV6-6|-|-
TGTGCCAGCTGGGATGCGGAAAAACTGTTTTTT
CASWDAEKLFF
>TRBJ2-5|TRBV24-1|TRBD2|-
TGTGCCACCAGTGTAGCAGCGGGAAGAGGGGAGACCCAGTACTTC
CATSVAAGRGETQYF
>TRBJ2-3|TRBV2|-|few
TGTGCCAGCAGTGAAAGGAGGGAAGTACGGTATTTT
CASSERREVRYF
>TRBJ2-2|TRBV20-1|-|few
TGCAGTGCCCAATACACCGGGGAGCTGTTTTTT
CSAQYTGELFF
>TRBJ1-1|TRBV29-1|TRBD1|-
TGCAGCGCCTACAGGGGGAGCACTGAAGCTTTCTTT
CSAYRGSTEAFF
>TRBJ1-3|TRBV7-2|TRBD1|-
TGTGCCAGCAGCTCGGGACAGGCCCATTCGGGAAACACCATATATTTT
CASSSGQAHSGNTIYF
>TRBJ1-2|TRBV12-3/TRBV12-4|-|few
TGTGCCAGCGGTGTTTTTGGGGGTGGAGGCTACACCTTC
CASGVFGGGGYTF
>TRBJ1-1|TRBV4-3|-|few
TGCGCCAGCAGCCAAGAACCTTCGGGGGTGAACACTGAAGCTTTCTTT
CASSQEPSGVNTEAFF
>TRBJ1-1|TRBV7-2|-|few
TGTGCCAGCAGTTGGAGGTCGGGTACCCTTGAAGCTTTCTTT
CASSWRSGTLEAFF
>TRBJ2-3|TRBV29-1|-|-
TGCAGCGTTTCTCTCGATGTCCATACGCAGTATTTT
CSVSLDVHTQYF
>TRBJ1-2|TRBV9|-|few
TGTGCCAGCAGCGTAGAAGAGGGGAATGCTAACTATGGCTACACCTTC
CASSVEEGNANYGYTF
>TRBJ2-7|TRBV11-3|-|few
TGTGCCAGCAGCTTAGGTGGGGGACCGGGCTACGAGCAGTACTTC
CASSLGGGPGYEQYF
>TRBJ2-7|TRBV12-3/TRBV12-4|-|many
TGTGCCAGCAGTCCCGAATCAGGGTTGAGCGGCGAGCAGTACTTC
CASSPESGLSGEQYF
>TRBJ1-1|TRBV27|-|few
TGTGCCAGCAGTACCCGAGGTTCAGGGCACACTGAAGCTTTCTTT
CASSTRGSGHTEAFF
>TRBJ1-3|TRBV9|-|few
TGTGCCAGCAGCGTAGGCCGAGCTAGGGCTGGAAACACCATATATTTT
CASSVGRARAGNTIYF
>TRBJ1-3|TRBV12-3/TRBV12-4|-|-
TGTGCCAGCAGTTTGAAGGGATCCGTCTCTGGAAACACCATATATTTT
CASSLKGSVSGNTIYF
>TRBJ2-1|TRBV19|-|-
TGTGCCAGTAGTATAGTAGGGACACCTTACAATGAGCAGTTCTTC
CASSIVGTPYNEQFF
>TRBJ1-4|TRBV20-1|TRBD1|few
TGCAGTGCTGGCCGGACAGGGGTTAATGAAAAACTGTTTTTT
CSAGRTGVNEKLFF
>TRBJ1-6|TRBV12-3/TRBV12-4|-|-
TGTGCCAGCAGTATGGGCCTTCGTGGGGTGAATAATTCACCCCTCCACTTT
CASSMGLRGVNNSPLHF
>TRBJ1-6|TRBV6-5|-|-
TGTGCCAGCAGTTCTGCTTCGGGCAGAGGGGATTCACCCCTCCACTTT
CASSSASGRGDSPLHF
>TRBJ2-2|TRBV9|-|few
TGTGCCAGCAGCGCAAAATTGACTGACAACACCGGGGAGCTGTTTTTT
CASSAKLTDNTGELFF
>TRBJ2-1|TRBV6-1|-|-
TGTGCCAGCAGCCGGGGGACGACCGACGAGCAGTTCTTC
CASSRGTTDEQFF
>TRBJ2-2|TRBV11-2|TRBD2|few
TGTGCCAGCAGCCCGGGACTAGCGGGAGGGGCCGGGGAGCTGTTTTTT
CASSPGLAGGAGELFF
>TRBJ2-5|TRBV29-1|TRBD1|few
TGCAGCGGAACGGGACAGATTAAAGAGACCCAGTACTTC
CSGTGQIKETQYF
>TRBJ1-1|TRBV12-3/TRBV12-4|-|-
TGTGCCAGCAGCCTACCTGGGGAGCCTGAAGCTTTCTTT
CASSLPGEPEAFF
>TRBJ2-7|TRBV20-1|-|-
TGCAGTGCTAGAGATGGAGAGGGCAGCTACGAGCAGTACTTC
CSARDGEGSYEQYF